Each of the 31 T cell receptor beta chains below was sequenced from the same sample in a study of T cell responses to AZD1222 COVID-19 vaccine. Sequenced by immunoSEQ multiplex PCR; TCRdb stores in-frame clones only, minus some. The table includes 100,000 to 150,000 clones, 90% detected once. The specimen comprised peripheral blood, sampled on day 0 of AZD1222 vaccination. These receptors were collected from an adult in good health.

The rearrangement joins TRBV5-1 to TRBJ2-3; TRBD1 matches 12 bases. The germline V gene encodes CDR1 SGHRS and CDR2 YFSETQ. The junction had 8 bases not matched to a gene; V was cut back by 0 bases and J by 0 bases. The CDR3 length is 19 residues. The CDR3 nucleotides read TGCGCCAGCAGCTTGGTTTGGGACAGGGGGCTCACTAGCACAGATACGCAGTATTTT. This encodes CASSLVWDRGLTSTDTQYF.

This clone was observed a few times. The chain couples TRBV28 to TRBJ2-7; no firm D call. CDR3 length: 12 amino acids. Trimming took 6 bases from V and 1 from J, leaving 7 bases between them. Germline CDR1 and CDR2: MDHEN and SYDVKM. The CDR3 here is CASSTISYEQYF. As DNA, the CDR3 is TGTGCCAGCAGCACCATTTCCTACGAGCAGTACTTC.

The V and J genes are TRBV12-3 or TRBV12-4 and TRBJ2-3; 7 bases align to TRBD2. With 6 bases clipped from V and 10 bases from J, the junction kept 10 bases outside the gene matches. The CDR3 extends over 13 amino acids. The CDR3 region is CASSLWGGSSQYF. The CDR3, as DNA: TGTGCCAGCAGCCTTTGGGGGGGTAGTTCGCAGTATTTT.

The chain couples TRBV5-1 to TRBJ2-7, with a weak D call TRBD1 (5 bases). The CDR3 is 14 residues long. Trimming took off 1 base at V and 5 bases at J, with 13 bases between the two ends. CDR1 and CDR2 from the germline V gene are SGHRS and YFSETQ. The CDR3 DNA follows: TGCGCCAGCAGCTTGAGCCTCCAGGGAAACGAGCAGTACTTC. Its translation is CASSLSLQGNEQYF. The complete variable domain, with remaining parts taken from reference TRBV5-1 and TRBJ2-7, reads KAGVTQTPRYLIKTRGQQVTLSCSPISGHRSVSWYQQTPGQGLQFLFEYFSETQRNKGNFPGRFSGRQFSNSRSEMNVSTLELGDSALYLCASSLSLQGNEQYFGPGTRLTVT.

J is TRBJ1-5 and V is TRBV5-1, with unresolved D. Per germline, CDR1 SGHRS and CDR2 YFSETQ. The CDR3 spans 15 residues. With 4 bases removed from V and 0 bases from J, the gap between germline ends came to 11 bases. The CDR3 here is CASSQSPLSNQPQHF. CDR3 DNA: TGCGCCAGCAGCCAATCGCCCCTTAGCAATCAGCCCCAGCATTTT.

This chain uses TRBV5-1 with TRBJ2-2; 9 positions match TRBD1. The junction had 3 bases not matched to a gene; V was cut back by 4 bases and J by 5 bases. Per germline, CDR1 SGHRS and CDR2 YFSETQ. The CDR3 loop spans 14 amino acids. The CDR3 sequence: CASSPGTGTGELFF. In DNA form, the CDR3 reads TGCGCCAGCAGCCCCGGGACAGGGACCGGGGAGCTGTTTTTT.

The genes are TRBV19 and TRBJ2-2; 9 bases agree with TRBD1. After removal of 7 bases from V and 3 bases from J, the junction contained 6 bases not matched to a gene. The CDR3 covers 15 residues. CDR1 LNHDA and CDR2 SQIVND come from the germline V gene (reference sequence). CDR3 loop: CASNRRTGDTGELFF. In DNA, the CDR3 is TGTGCCAGTAATCGTAGGACAGGGGACACCGGGGAGCTGTTTTTT.

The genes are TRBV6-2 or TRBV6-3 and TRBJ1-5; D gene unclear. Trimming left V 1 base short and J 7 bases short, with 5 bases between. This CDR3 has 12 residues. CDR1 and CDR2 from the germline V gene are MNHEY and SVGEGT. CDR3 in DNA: TGTGCCAGCAGTTACTTTGGGCAGCCCCAGCATTTT. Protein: CASSYFGQPQHF.

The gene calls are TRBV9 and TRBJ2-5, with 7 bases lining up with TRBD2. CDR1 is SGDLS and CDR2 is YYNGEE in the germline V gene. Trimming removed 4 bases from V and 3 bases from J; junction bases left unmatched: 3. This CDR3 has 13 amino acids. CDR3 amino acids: CASSPSGEETQYF. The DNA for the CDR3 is TGTGCCAGCAGCCCCAGCGGGGAAGAGACCCAGTACTTC.

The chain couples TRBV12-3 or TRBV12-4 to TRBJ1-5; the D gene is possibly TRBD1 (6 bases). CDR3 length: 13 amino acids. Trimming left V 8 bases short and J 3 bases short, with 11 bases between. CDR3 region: CASGTHTNQPQHF. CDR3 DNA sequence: TGTGCCAGCGGGACACACACCAATCAGCCCCAGCATTTT.

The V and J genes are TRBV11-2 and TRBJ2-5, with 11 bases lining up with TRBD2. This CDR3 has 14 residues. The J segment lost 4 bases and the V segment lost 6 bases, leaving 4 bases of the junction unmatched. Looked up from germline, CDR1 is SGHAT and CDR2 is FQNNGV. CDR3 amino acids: CASRPLAGGETQYF. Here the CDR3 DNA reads TGTGCCAGCAGACCCCTAGCGGGGGGAGAGACCCAGTACTTC.

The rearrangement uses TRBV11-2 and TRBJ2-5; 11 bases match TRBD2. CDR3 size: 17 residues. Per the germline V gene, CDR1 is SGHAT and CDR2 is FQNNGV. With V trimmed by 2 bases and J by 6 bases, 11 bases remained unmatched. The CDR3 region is CASSLIGTSGGGKTQYF. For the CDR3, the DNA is TGTGCCAGCAGCTTAATCGGAACTAGCGGGGGCGGGAAGACCCAGTACTTC.

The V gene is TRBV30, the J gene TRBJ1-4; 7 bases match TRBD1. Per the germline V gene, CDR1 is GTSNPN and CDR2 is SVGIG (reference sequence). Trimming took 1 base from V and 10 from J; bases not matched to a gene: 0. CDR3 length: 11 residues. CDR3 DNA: TGTGCCTGGAGTGGGGACAGAAAACTGTTTTTT. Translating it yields CAWSGDRKLFF.

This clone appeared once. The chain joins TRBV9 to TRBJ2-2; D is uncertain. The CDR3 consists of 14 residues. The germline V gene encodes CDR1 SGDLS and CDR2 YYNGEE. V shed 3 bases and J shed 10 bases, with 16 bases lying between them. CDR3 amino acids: CASSGPRTPAELFF. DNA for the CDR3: TGTGCCAGCAGCGGGCCACGTACACCGGCGGAGCTGTTTTTT.

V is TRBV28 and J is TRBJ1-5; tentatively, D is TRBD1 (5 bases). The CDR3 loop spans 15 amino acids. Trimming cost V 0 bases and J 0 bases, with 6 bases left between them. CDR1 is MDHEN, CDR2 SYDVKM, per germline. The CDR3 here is CASSLWDTSNQPQHF. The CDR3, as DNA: TGTGCCAGCAGTTTATGGGACACTAGCAATCAGCCCCAGCATTTT.

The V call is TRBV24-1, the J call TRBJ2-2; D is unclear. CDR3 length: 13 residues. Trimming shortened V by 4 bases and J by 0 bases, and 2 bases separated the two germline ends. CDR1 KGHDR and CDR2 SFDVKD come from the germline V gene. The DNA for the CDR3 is TGTGCCACCAGTGACACGAACACCGGGGAGCTGTTTTTT. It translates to CATSDTNTGELFF.

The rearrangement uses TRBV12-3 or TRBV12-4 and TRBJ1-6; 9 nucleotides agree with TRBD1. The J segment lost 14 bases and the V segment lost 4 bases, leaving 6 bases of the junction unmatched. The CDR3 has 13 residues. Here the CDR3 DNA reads TGTGCCAGCAGTTCCGGGACAGGGCGGACCCTCCACTTT. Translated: CASSSGTGRTLHF.

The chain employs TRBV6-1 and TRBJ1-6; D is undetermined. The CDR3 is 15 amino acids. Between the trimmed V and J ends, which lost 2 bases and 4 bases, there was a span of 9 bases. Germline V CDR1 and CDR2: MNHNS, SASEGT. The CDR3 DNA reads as TGTGCCAGCAGTGAATTGGTGGGTTATAATTCACCCCTCCACTTT. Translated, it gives CASSELVGYNSPLHF.

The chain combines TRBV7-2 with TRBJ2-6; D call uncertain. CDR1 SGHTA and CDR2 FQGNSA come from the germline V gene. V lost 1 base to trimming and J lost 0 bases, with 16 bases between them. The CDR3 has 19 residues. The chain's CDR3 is CASSLEDSKYISGANVLTF. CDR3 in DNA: TGTGCCAGCAGCTTAGAAGACTCCAAGTATATCTCTGGGGCCAACGTCCTGACTTTC.

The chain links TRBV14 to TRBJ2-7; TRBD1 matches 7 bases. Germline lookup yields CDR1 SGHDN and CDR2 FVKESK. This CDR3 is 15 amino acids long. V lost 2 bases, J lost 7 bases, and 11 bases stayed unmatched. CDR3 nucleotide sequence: TGTGCCAGCAGCCAAACGGACAGGTTCACTACGGAGCAGTACTTC. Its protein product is CASSQTDRFTTEQYF.

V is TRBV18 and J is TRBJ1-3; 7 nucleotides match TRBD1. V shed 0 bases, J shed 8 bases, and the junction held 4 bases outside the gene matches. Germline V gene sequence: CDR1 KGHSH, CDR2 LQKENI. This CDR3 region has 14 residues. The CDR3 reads CASSPPAGGHTIYF. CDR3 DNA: TGTGCCAGCTCACCACCGGCAGGGGGGCACACCATATATTTT.

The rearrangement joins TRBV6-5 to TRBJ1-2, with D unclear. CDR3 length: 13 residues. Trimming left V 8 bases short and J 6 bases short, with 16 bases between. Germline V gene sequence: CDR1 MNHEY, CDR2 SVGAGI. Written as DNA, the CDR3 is TGTGCCAGCCATGGGATTTGGGCAAATGGCTACACCTTC. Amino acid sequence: CASHGIWANGYTF.

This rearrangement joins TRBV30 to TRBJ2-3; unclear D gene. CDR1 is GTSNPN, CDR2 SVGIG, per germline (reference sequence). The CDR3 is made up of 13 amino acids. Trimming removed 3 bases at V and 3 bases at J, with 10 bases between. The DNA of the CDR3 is TGTGCCTGGAGCGACCGAAATACAGATACGCAGTATTTT. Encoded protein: CAWSDRNTDTQYF.

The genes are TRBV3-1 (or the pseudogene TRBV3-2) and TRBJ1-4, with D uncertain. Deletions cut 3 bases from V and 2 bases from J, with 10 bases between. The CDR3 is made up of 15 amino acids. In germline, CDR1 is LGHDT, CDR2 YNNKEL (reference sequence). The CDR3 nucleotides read TGTGCCAGCAGCCAGCCCGGGCCCACTAATGAAAAACTGTTTTTT. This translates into CASSQPGPTNEKLFF.

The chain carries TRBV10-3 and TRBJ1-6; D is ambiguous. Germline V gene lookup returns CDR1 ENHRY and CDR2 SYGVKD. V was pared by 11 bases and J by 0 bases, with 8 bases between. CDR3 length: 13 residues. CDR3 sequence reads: CAAASSYNSPLHF. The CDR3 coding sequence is TGTGCCGCAGCGAGCTCCTATAATTCACCCCTCCACTTT.

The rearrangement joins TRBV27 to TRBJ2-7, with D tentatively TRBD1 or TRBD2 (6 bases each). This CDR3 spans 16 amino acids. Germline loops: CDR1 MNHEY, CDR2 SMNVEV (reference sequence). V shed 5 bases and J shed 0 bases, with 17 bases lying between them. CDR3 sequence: CASSLLGGLGSYEQYF. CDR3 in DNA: TGTGCCAGCAGTCTACTTGGGGGGCTCGGCTCCTACGAGCAGTACTTC.

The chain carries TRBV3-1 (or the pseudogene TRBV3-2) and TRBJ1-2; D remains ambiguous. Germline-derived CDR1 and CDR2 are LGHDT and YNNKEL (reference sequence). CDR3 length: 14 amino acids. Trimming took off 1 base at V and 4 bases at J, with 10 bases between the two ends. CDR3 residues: CASSQGPGAYGYTF. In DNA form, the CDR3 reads TGTGCCAGCAGCCAAGGGCCGGGAGCCTATGGCTACACCTTC.

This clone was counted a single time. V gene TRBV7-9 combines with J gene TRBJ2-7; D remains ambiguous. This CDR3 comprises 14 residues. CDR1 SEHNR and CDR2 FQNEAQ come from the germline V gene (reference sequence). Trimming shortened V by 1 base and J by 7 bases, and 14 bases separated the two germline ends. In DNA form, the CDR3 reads TGTGCCAGCAGCTTAGTCCCCGGTGATAAAGAGCAGTACTTC. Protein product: CASSLVPGDKEQYF.

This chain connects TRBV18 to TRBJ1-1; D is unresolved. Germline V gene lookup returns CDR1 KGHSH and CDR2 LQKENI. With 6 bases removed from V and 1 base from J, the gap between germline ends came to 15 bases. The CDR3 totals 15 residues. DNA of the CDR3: TGTGCCAGCTCCCCCCCCCGGATAACGAACACTGAAGCTTTCTTT. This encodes CASSPPRITNTEAFF.

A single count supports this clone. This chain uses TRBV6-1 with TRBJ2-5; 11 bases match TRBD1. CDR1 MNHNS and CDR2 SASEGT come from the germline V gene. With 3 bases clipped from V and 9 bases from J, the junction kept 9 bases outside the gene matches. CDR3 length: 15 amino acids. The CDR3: CASSDEDRGRSAQYF. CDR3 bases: TGTGCCAGCAGTGATGAGGACAGGGGGCGGTCGGCCCAGTACTTC.

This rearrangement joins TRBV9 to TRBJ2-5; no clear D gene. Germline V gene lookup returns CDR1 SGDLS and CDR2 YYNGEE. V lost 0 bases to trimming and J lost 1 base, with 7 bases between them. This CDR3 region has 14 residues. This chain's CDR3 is CASSVVRLQETQYF. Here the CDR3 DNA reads TGTGCCAGCAGCGTAGTAAGACTCCAAGAGACCCAGTACTTC.